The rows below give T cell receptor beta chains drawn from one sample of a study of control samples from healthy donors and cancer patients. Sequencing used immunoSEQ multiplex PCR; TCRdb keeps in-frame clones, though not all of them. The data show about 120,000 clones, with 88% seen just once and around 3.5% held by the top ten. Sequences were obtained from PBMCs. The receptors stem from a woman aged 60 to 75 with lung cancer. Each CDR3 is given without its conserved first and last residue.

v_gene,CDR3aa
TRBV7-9,ASTMQGIGEKLF
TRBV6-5,ASSYSIRDAQY
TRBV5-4,ASSSGTGAFYGYT
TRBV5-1,ASREGQGARGEKLF
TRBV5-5,ASSASGGPYEKLF
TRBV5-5,ASSLGSQETQY
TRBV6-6,ASSSPGADYEQY
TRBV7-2,ASSSKQGGGSNQPQH
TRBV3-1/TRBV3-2,ASSYTPETSNEQF
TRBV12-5,ASGQGEHQPQH
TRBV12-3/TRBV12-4,ASSHGRGYT
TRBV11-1,ASSPRTGPTEAF
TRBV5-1,ASSLEGAMNTEAF
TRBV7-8,ASARTSGRDVFVTDTQY
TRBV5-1,ASSLASGAYTEAF
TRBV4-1,ASSQGTGTYEQY
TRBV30,AWSRTTTDTQY
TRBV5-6,ASSYGPLGYEQY
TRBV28,ASSSARGRLGETQY
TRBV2,AGGGTHNEQF
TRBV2,ASSVTGLYGYT
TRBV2,ASSGSGGRVSYNEQF
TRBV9,ASSVRLTGELF
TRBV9,ASSETGWQLEEITGELF
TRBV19,ASSIGVNEQF
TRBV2,ASRGQGSYGYT
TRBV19,ASSRLSGEQF
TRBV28,ASSGITGTEAF
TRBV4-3,ASSQDQGAFFSGANVLT
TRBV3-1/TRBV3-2,ASSLGLPYEQY
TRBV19,ASSSQGQGGYGYT
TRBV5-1,ASSLNNNEQF
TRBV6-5,ASSYGVSYNSPLH
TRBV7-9,ASSWVGTDTQY
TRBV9,ASSVEGENTAGNTIY
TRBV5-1,ASSLSSGDYSPLH
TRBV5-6,ASTLAGGSLGEQF
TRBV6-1,ASSEEGRVQPQH
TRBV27,ASMRTGRGNTEAF
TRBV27,ASSLAAGSETNEKLF
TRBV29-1,SVVSGELYNEQF
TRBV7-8,ASSSLGLADYYNEQF
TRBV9,ASKRVYDTEAF
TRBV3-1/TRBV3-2,ASSQGWTGDTEAF
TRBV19,ASSMSDSLRAGEAF
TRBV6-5,ALRGGTWLDTQY
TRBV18,ASSPRDPPQY
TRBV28,ASSRWARETQY
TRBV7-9,ASSLDQGTYNEQF
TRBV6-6,ASFGGGGNTIY
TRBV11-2,ASSGWDPRGEQY
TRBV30,ASGRDGYSTDTQY
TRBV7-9,ASSLVGRTEAF